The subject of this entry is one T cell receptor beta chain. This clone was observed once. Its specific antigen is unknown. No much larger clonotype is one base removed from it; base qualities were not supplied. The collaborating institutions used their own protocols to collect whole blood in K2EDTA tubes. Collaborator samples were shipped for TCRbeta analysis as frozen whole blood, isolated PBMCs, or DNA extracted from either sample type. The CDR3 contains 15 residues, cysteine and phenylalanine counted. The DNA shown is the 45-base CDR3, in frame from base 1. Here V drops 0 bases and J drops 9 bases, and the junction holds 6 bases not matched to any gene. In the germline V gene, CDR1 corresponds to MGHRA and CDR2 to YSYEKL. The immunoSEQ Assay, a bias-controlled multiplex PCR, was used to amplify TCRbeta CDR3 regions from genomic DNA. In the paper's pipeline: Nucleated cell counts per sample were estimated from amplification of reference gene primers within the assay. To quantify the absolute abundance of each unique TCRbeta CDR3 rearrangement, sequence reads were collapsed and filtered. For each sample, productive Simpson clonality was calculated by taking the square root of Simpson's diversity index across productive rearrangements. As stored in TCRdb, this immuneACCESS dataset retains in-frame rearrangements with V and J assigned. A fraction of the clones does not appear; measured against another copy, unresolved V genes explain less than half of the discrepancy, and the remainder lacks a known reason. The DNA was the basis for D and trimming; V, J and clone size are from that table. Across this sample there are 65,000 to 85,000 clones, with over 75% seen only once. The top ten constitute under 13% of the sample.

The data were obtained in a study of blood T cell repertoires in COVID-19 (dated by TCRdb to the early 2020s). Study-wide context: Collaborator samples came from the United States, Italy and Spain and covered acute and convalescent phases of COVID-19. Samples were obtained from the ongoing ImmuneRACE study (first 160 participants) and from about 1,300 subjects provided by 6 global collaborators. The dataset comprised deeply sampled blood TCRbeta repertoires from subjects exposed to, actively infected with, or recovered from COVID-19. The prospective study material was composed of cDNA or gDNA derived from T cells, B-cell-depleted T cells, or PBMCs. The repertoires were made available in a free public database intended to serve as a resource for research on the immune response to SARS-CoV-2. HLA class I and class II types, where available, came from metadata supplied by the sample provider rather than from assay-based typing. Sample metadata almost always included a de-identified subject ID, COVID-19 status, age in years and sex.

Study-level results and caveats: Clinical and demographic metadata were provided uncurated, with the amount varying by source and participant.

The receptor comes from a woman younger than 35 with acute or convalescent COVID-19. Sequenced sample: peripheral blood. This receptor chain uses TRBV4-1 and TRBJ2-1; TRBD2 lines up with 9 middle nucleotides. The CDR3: CASSQEPGLAREQFF. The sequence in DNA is TGCGCCAGCAGCCAAGAACCAGGACTAGCGCGTGAGCAGTTCTTC.